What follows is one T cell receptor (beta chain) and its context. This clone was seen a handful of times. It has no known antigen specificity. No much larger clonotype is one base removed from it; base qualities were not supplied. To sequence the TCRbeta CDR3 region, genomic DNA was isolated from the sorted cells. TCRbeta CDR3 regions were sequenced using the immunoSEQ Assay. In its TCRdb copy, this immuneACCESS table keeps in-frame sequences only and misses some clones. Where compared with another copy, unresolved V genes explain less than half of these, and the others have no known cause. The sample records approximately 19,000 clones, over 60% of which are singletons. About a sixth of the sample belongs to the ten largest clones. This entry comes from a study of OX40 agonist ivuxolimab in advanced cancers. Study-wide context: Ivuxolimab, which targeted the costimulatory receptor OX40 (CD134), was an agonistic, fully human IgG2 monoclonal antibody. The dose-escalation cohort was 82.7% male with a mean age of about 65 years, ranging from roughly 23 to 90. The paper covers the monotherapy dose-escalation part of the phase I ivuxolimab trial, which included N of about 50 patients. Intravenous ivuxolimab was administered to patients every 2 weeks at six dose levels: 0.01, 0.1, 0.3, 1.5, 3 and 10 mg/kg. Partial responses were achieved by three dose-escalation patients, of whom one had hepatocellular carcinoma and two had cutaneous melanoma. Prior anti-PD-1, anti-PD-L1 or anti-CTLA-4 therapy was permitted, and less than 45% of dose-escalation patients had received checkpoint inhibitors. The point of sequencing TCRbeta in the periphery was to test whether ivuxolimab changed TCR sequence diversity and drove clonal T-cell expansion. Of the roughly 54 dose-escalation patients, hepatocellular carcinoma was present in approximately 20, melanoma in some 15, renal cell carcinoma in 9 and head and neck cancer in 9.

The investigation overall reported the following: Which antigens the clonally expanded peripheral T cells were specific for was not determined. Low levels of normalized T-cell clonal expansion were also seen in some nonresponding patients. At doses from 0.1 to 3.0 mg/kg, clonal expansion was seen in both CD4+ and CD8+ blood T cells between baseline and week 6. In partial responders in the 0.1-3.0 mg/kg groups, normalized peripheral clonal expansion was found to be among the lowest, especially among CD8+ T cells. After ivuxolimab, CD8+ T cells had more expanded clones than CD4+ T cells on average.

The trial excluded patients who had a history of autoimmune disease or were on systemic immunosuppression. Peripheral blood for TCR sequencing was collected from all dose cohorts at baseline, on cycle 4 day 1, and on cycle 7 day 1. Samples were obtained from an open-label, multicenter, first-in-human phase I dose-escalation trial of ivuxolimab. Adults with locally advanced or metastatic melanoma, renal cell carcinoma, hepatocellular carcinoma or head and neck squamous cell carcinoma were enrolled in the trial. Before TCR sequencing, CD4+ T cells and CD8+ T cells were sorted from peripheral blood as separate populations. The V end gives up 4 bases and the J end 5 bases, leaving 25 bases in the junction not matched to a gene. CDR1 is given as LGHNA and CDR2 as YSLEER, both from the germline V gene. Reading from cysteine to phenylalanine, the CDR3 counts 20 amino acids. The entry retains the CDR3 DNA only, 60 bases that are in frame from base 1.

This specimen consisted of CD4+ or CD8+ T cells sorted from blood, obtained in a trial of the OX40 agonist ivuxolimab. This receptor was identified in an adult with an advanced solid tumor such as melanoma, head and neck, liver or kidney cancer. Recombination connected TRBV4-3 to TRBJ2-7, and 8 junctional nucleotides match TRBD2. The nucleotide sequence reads TGCGCCAGCAGCCCAACGAGGTCGGGGGCGGGCGGGAGGAAGTTTAACGAGCAGTACTTC. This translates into CASSPTRSGAGGRKFNEQYF.